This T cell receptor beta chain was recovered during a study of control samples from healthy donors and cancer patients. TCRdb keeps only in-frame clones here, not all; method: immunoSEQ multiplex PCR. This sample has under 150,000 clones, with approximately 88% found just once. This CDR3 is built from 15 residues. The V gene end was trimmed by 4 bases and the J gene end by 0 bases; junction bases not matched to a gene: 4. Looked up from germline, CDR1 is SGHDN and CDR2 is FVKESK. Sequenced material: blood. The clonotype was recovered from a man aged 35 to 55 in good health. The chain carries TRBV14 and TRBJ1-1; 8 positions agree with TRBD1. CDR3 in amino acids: CASSPGQGLNTEAFF. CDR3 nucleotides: TGTGCCAGCAGCCCTGGACAGGGACTGAACACTGAAGCTTTCTTT.